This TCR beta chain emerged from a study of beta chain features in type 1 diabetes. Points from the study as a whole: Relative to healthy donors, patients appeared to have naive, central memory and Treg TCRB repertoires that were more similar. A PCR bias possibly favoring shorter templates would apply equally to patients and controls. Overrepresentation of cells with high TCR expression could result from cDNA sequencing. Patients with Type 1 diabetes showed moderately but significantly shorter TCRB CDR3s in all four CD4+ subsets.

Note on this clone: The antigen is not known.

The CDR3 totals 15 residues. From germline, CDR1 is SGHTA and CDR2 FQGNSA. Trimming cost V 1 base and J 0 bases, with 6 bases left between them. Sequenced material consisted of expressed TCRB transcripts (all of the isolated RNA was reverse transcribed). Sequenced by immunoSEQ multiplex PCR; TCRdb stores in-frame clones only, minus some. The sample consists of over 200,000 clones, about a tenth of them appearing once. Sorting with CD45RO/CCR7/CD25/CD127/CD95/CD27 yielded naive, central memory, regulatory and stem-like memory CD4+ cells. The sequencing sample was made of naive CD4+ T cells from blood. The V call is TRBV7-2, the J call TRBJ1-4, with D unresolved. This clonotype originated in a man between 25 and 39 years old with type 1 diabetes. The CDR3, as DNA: TGTGCCAGCAGCTTAGATTTAGCAACTAATGAAAAACTGTTTTTT. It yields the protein CASSLDLATNEKLFF.